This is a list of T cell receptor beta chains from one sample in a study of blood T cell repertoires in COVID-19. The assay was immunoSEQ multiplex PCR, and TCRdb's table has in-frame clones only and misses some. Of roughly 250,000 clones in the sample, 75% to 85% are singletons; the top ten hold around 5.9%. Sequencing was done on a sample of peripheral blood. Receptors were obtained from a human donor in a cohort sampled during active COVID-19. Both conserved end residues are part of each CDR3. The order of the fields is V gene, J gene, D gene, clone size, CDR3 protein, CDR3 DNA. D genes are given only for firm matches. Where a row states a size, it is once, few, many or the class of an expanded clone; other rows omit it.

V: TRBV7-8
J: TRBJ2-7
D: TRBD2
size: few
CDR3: CASSRSGSPGGEQYF
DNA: TGTGCCAGCAGCCGAAGTGGAAGTCCCGGGGGGGAGCAGTACTTC

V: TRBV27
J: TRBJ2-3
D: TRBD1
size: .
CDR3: CASSPRDRLDTQYF
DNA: TGTGCCAGCAGTCCCCGGGACAGGCTGGATACGCAGTATTTT

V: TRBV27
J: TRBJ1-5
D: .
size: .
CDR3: CASSLGRADQPQHF
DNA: TGTGCCAGCAGCCTCGGGAGGGCGGATCAGCCCCAGCATTTT

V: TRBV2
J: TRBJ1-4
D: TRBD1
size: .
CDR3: CASYSIIQGGSFPFF
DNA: TGTGCCAGCTACTCAATTATACAGGGGGGGTCTTTTCCCTTTTTT

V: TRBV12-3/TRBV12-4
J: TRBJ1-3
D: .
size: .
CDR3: CASRVSGNTIYF
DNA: TGTGCCAGCAGAGTTAGCGGAAACACCATATATTTT

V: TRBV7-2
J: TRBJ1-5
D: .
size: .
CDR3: CASSLAGGAPNQPQHF
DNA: TGTGCCAGCAGCTTAGCGGGGGGGGCCCCCAATCAGCCCCAGCATTTT

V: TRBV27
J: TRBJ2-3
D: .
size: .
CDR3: CASRPRTRTTDTQYF
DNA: TGTGCCAGCCGTCCCCGAACTAGAACCACAGATACGCAGTATTTT

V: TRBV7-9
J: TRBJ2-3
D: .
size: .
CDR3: CASSLEGAYTDTQYF
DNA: TGTGCCAGCAGTCTCGAGGGAGCTTACACAGATACGCAGTATTTT

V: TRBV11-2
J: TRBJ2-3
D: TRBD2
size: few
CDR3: CASSLGGGNTDTQYF
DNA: TGTGCCAGCAGCTTAGGGGGGGGGAACACAGATACGCAGTATTTT

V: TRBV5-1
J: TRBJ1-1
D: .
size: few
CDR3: CASSLSYAGRGNTEAFF
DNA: TGCGCCAGCAGCTTGTCCTATGCAGGCAGGGGGAACACTGAAGCTTTCTTT

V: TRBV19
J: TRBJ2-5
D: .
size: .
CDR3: CASSIGIGAQETQYF
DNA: TGTGCCAGTAGTATAGGTATAGGAGCTCAAGAGACCCAGTACTTC

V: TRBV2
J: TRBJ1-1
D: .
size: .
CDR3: CASRGEDTEAFF
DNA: TGTGCCAGTCGGGGGGAAGACACTGAAGCTTTCTTT

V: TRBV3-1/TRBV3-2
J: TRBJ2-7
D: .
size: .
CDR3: CASSQAYSSYYEQYF
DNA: TGTGCCAGCAGCCAAGCTTATTCTAGCTACTACGAGCAGTACTTC

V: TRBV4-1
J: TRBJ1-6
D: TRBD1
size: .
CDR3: CASSHAGQGASNSPLHF
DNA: TGCGCCAGCAGCCACGCCGGACAGGGGGCTAGCAATTCACCCCTCCACTTT

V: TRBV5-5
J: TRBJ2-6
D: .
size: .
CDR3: CASMSRGSGANVLTF
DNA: TGTGCCAGCATGAGCAGGGGATCCGGGGCCAACGTCCTGACTTTC